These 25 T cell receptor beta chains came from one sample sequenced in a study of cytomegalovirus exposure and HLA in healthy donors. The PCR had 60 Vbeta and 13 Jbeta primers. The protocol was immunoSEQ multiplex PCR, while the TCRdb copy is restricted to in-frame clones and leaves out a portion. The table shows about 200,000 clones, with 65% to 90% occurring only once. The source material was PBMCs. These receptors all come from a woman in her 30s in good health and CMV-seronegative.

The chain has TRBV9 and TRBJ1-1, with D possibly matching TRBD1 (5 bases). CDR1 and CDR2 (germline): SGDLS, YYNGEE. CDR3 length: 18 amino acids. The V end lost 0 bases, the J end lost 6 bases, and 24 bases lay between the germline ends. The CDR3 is CASSVGLTTHSSGAEAFF. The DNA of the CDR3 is TGTGCCAGCAGCGTAGGGTTAACGACACACTCCTCGGGGGCTGAAGCTTTCTTT.

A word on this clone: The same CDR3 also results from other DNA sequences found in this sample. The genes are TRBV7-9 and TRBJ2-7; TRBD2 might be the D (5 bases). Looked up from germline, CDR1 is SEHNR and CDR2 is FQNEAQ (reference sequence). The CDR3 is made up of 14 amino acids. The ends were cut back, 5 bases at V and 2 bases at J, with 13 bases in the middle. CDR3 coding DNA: TGTGCCAGCAGCCTCGGACTGCTGACCTACGAGCAGTACTTC. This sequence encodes CASSLGLLTYEQYF.

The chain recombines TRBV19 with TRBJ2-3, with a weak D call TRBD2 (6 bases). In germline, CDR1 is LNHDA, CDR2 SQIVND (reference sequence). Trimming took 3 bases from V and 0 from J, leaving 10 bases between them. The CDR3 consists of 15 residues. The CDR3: CASSIGGFSTDTQYF. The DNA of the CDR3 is TGTGCCAGTAGTATTGGGGGGTTTAGCACAGATACGCAGTATTTT. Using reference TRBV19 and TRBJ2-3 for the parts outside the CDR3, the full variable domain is DGGITQSPKYLFRKEGQNVTLSCEQNLNHDAMYWYRQDPGQGLRLIYYSQIVNDFQKGDIAEGYSVSREKKESFPLTVTSAQKNPTAFYLCASSIGGFSTDTQYFGPGTRLTVL.

The CDR3 reads CASSVGVSGYTF. CDR3 sequence (DNA): TGTGCCAGCAGCGTAGGTGTGAGTGGCTACACCTTC. This rearrangement joins TRBV9 to TRBJ1-2; D is uncertain. The CDR3 runs 12 residues. Trimming pared 0 bases from V and 7 bases from J, leaving 7 bases between. Germline CDR1 SGDLS, CDR2 YYNGEE.

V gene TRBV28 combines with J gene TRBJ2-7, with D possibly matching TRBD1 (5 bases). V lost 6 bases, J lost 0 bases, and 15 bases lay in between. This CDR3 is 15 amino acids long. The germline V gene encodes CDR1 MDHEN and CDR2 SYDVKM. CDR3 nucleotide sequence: TGTGCCAGCAGCAAACCGATAGGGGCCTCCTACGAGCAGTACTTC. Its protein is CASSKPIGASYEQYF.

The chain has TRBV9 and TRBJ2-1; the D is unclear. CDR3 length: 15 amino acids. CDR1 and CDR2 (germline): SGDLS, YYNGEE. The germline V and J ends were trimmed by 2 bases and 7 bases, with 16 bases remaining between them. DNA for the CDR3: TGTGCCAGCAGCGTTGGAGACTCCGACTTAAATGAGCAGTTCTTC. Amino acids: CASSVGDSDLNEQFF.

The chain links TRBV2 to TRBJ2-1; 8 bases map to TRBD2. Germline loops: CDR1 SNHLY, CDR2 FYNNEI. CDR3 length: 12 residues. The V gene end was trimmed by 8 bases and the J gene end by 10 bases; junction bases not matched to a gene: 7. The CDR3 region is CASAGGPYEQFF. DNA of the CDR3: TGTGCCAGCGCGGGAGGCCCTTACGAGCAGTTCTTC.

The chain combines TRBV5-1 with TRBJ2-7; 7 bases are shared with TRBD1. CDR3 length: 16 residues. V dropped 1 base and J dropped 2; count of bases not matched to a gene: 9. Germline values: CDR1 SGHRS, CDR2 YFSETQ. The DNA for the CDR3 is TGCGCCAGCAGCTTGACACCTGACAGGGTTCCCTACGAGCAGTACTTC. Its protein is CASSLTPDRVPYEQYF.

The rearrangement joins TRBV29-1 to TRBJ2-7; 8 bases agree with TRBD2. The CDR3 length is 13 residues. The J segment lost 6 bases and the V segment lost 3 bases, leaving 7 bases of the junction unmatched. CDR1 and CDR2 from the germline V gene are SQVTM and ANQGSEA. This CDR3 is CSVDGSGSSEQYF. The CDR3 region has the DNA TGCAGCGTTGATGGAAGCGGGAGTTCCGAGCAGTACTTC.

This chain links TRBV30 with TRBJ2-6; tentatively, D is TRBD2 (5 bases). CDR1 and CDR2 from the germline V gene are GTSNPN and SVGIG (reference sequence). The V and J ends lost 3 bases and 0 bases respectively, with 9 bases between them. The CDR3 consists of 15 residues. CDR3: CAWRKTNSGANVLTF. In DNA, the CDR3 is TGTGCCTGGAGGAAGACTAACTCTGGGGCCAACGTCCTGACTTTC.

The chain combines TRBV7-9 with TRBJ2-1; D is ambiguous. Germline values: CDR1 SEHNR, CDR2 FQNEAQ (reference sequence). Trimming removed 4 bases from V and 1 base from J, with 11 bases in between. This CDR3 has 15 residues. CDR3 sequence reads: CASSSVLGSYNEQFF. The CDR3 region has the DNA TGTGCCAGCAGCTCCGTTCTAGGATCCTACAATGAGCAGTTCTTC.

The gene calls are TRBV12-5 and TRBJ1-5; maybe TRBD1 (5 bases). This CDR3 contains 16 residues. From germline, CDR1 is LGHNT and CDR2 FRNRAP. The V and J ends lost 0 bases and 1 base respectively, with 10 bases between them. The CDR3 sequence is CASGLVKYRSNQPQHF. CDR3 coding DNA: TGTGCTAGTGGTTTGGTAAAATACAGGAGCAATCAGCCCCAGCATTTT.

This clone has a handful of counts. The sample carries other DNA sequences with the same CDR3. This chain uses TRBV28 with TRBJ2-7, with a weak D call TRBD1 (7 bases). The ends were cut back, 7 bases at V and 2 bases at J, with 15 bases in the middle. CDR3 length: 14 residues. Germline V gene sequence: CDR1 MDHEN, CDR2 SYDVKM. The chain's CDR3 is CASTRAGGPYEQYF. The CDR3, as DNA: TGTGCCAGCACCCGGGCAGGGGGGCCCTACGAGCAGTACTTC.

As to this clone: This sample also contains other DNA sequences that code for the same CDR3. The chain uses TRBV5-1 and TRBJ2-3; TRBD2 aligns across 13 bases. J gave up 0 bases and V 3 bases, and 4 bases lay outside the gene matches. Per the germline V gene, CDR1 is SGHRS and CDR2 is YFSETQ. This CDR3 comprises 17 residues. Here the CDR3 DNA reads TGCGCCAGCAGCTCTGGACTAGCGGGGGCGAGCACAGATACGCAGTATTTT. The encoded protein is CASSSGLAGASTDTQYF. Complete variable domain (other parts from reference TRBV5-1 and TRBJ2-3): KAGVTQTPRYLIKTRGQQVTLSCSPISGHRSVSWYQQTPGQGLQFLFEYFSETQRNKGNFPGRFSGRQFSNSRSEMNVSTLELGDSALYLCASSSGLAGASTDTQYFGPGTRLTVL.

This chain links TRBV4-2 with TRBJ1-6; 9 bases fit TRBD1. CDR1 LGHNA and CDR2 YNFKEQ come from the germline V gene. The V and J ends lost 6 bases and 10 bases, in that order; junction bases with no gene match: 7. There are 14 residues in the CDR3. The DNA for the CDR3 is TGTGCCAGCAGACAGGGGGCGAGTCAGTCACCCCTCCACTTT. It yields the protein CASRQGASQSPLHF.

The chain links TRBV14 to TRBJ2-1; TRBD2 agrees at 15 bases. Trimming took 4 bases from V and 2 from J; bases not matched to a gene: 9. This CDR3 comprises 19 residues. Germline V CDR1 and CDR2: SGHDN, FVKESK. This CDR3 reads CASSPRTSGRAGTYNEQFF. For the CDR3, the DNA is TGTGCCAGCAGCCCTCGGACTAGCGGGAGGGCCGGGACCTACAATGAGCAGTTCTTC.

The CDR3 nucleotides read TGTGCCATCAGTGTGACTAGCGGGGCCAATGAGCAGTTCTTC. Residues: CAISVTSGANEQFF. The chain joins TRBV10-3 to TRBJ2-1; 11 bases are a match to TRBD2. The ends lost 4 bases at V and 6 bases at J; junction bases unmatched: 2. Germline CDR1 reads ENHRY; CDR2 reads SYGVKD. The CDR3 length is 14 residues.

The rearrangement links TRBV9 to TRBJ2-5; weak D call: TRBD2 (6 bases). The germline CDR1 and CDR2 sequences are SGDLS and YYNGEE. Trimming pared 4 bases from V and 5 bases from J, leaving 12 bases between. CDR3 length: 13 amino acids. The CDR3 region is CASSPRGGETQYF. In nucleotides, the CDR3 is TGTGCCAGCAGCCCCCGTGGGGGGGAGACCCAGTACTTC.

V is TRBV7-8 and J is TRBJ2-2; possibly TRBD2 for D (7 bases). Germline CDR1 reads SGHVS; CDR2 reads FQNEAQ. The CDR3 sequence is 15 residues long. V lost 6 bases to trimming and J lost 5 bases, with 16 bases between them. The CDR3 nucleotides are TGTGCCAGCAGAGGTGGGGGGGCCTGGACCGGGGAGCTGTTTTTT. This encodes CASRGGGAWTGELFF.

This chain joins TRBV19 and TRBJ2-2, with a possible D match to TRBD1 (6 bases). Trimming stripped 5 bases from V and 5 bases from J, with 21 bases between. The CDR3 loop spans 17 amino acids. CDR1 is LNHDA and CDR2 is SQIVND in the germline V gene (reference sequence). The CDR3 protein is CASSVTGSRSGTGELFF. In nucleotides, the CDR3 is TGTGCCAGTAGTGTAACAGGGTCCCGGTCAGGGACCGGGGAGCTGTTTTTT.

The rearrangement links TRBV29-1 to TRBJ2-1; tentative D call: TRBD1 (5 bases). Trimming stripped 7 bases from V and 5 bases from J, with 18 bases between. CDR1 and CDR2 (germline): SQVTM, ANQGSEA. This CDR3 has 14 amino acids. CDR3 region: CSAPLRTTNNEQFF. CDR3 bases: TGCAGCGCTCCCCTCAGGACAACAAACAATGAGCAGTTCTTC.

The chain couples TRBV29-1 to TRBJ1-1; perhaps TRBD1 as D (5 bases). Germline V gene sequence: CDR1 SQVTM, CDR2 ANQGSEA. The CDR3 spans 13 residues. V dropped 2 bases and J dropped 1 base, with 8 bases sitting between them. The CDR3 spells CSVERGPNTEAFF. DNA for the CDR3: TGCAGCGTTGAAAGGGGCCCGAACACTGAAGCTTTCTTT.

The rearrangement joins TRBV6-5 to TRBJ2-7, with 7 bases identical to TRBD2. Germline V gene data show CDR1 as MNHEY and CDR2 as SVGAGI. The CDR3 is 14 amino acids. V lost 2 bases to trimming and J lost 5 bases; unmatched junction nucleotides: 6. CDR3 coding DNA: TGTGCCAGCAGTTACCGAGCGGGACTGGACGAGCAGTACTTC. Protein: CASSYRAGLDEQYF.

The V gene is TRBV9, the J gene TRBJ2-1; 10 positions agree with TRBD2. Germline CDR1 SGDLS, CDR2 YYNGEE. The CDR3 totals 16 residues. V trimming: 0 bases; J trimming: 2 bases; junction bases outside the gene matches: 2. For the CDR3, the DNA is TGTGCCAGCAGCGTAGAGAGCGGGAGGGCCTACAATGAGCAGTTCTTC. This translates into CASSVESGRAYNEQFF.

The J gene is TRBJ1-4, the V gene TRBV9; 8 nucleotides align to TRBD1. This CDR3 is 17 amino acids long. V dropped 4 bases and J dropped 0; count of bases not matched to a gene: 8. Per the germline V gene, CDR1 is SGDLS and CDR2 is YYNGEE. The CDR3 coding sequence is TGTGCCAGCAGCACCGGACAGGGACCGTCAACTAATGAAAAACTGTTTTTT. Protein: CASSTGQGPSTNEKLFF.